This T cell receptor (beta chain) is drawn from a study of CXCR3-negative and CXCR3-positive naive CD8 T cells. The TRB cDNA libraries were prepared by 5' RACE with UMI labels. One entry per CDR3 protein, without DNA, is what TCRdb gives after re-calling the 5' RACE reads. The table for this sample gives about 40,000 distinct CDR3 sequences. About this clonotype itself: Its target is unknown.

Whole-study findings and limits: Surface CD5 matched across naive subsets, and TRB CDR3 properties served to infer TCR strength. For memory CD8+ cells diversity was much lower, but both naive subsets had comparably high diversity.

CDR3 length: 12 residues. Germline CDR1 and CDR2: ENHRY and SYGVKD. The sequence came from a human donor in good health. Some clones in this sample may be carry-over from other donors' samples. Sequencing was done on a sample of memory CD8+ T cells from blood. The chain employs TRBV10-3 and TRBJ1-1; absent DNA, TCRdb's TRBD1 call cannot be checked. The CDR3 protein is CAISVEGGHAFF.